These 22 T cell receptor beta chains share one sample of origin, sequenced in a study of neurological immune-mediated disorders. MiXCR, run by TCRdb on the 5' RACE reads, gives a single entry per CDR3 protein. Among some 28,000 distinct CDR3 sequences listed, roughly 12% were seen once. Input material: PBMCs. The receptors derive from a man in his fifties or sixties in good health.

This clonotype was detected ten times or more. This chain joins TRBV20-1 and TRBJ2-6, with TRBD1 identical over 8 bases. Per germline, CDR1 DFQATT and CDR2 SNEGSKA (reference sequence). There are 18 residues in the CDR3. J lost 0 bases, V lost 4 bases, and 11 bases had no gene match. CDR3 nucleotide sequence: TGCAGTGCTACGGCGAGGGACAGGCGCGACTCTGGGGCCAACGTCCTGACTTTC. Protein sequence: CSATARDRRDSGANVLTF.

Turning to this clonotype: At one boundary the junction diverges from the germline segment, which might be a read error. V is TRBV5-1 and J is TRBJ2-2, with D perhaps being TRBD1 or TRBD2 (6 bases each). From germline, CDR1 is SGHRS and CDR2 YFSETQ. The CDR3 contains 15 residues. The CDR3 region is CASSLDPAGARELIF. CDR3 sequence (DNA): TGCGCCAGCAGCTTGGACCCAGCAGGGGCCCGGGAGCTGATTTTT.

This clonotype was seen ten or more times. This chain links TRBV4-2 with TRBJ2-1; TRBD2 agrees at 9 bases. Unmatched junction bases numbered 10, after V lost 1 base and J lost 0 bases. Germline loops: CDR1 LGHNA, CDR2 YNFKEQ. The CDR3 sequence is 19 residues long. The CDR3 DNA reads TGTGCCAGCAGCCAAGGTTTTAGCGGGGGCGTACACTCCTACAATGAGCAGTTCTTC. Encoded protein: CASSQGFSGGVHSYNEQFF.

In its sample, this clonotype was seen many times. This chain connects TRBV7-3 to TRBJ1-6; D gene unclear. Germline V gene sequence: CDR1 SGHTA, CDR2 FQGTGA. This CDR3 is 13 amino acids long. Trimming shortened V by 2 bases and J by 9 bases, and 8 bases separated the two germline ends. In DNA, the CDR3 is TGTGCCAGCAGCTTATATTCAGGTTCACCCCTCCACTTT. It codes for CASSLYSGSPLHF.

This clonotype has ten or more counts. The chain carries TRBV10-3 and TRBJ2-1; D is perhaps TRBD2 (7 bases). The CDR3 totals 15 residues. Trimming stripped 6 bases from V and 6 bases from J, with 18 bases between. CDR1 is ENHRY and CDR2 is SYGVKD in the germline V gene. Here the CDR3 reads CAIRGGDGQGNEQFF. CDR3 in DNA: TGTGCCATCAGAGGGGGGGACGGACAAGGCAATGAGCAGTTCTTC.

In its sample, this clonotype was seen many times. The chain recombines TRBV7-3 with TRBJ2-6, with D perhaps matching TRBD2 (6 bases). Trimming took 2 bases from V and 2 from J, leaving 10 bases between them. The CDR3 extends over 16 amino acids. The germline CDR1 and CDR2 sequences are SGHTA and FQGTGA. CDR3 nucleotide sequence: TGTGCCAGCAGCTTACGGGGAGGAGCTGGGGCCAACGTCCTGACTTTC. It yields the protein CASSLRGGAGANVLTF.

This clonotype was seen at least ten times. This chain connects TRBV5-1 to TRBJ2-1, with TRBD2 matching 7 bases. The ends lost 4 bases at V and 6 bases at J; junction bases unmatched: 4. CDR1 is SGHRS and CDR2 is YFSETQ in the germline V gene. The CDR3 contains 13 residues. CDR3 sequence: CASSVGGVNEQFF. The CDR3 DNA follows: TGCGCCAGCAGCGTGGGGGGGGTCAATGAGCAGTTCTTC.

With regard to this clonotype: This may arise from a read error, as a much more abundant clone is one base away. The chain carries TRBV19 and TRBJ1-5; 9 nucleotides match TRBD1. CDR1 and CDR2 from the germline V gene are LNHDA and SQIVND (reference sequence). This CDR3 comprises 17 residues. CDR3 nucleotides: TGTGCCAGTAGTATAAGGAGAGGGGGACAGGGCGTTCAGCCCCAGAATTTT. Translating gives CASSIRRGGQGVQPQNF.

This clonotype came up many times. The rearrangement joins TRBV5-1 to TRBJ1-1; weak D call: TRBD1 (5 bases). The V gene lost 3 bases and the J gene lost 0 bases, with 9 bases spanning the gap. Germline V gene sequence: CDR1 SGHRS, CDR2 YFSETQ. This CDR3 is 14 amino acids long. This CDR3 is CASSWGGVNTEAFF. In DNA, the CDR3 is TGCGCCAGCAGCTGGGGGGGGGTGAACACTGAAGCTTTCTTT.

In its sample, this clonotype is medium-sized. The rearrangement joins TRBV5-1 to TRBJ2-1; TRBD2 matches at 10 bases. The germline gives CDR1 SGHRS, CDR2 YFSETQ. Trimming removed 3 bases from V and 8 bases from J; junction bases left unmatched: 14. The CDR3 has 17 amino acids. CDR3 in DNA: TGCGCCAGCAGCTCTGGAACTAGCGGGACCTACGGCGATGAGCAGTTCTTC. Its translation is CASSSGTSGTYGDEQFF.

This clonotype was recorded a few times. This sequence joins TRBV18 and TRBJ2-7; 7 nucleotides line up with TRBD2. This CDR3 is built from 16 residues. Germline V gives CDR1 KGHSH, CDR2 LQKENI. J lost 2 bases, V lost 1 base, and 8 bases had no gene match. CDR3 in amino acids: CASSPLGGYQTYEQYF. In DNA, the CDR3 is TGTGCCAGCTCACCACTCGGGGGGTACCAGACCTACGAGCAGTACTTC.

This clonotype was observed many times. The chain has TRBV18 and TRBJ1-2; D is undetermined. Trimming took off 3 bases at V and 7 bases at J, with 12 bases between the two ends. Germline V CDR1 and CDR2: KGHSH, LQKENI. CDR3 length: 13 amino acids. CDR3 coding DNA: TGTGCCAGCTCACCCTCCGGGAACGGTGGCTACACCTTC. It yields the protein CASSPSGNGGYTF.

This clonotype was detected many times. This chain uses TRBV20-1 with TRBJ2-3; either TRBD1 or TRBD2 may supply D (5 bases each). The germline V gene has CDR1 DFQATT and CDR2 SNEGSKA (reference sequence). With 5 bases removed from V and 4 bases from J, the gap between germline ends came to 16 bases. The CDR3 is made up of 14 amino acids. CDR3 nucleotide sequence: TGCAGTGCTCCCCACGGGGAAGGGGCAGATACGCAGTATTTT. This codes for CSAPHGEGADTQYF.

This clonotype was counted many times. This sequence joins TRBV7-9 and TRBJ1-2; D is unclear. CDR3 length: 14 amino acids. CDR1 SEHNR and CDR2 FQNEAQ come from the germline V gene (reference sequence). V was cut by 8 bases and J by 0 bases, with 13 bases left in between. CDR3 region: CASGPWRTNYGYTF. The DNA for the CDR3 is TGTGCCAGCGGGCCATGGCGGACTAACTATGGCTACACCTTC.

This clonotype was recorded at least ten times. This chain uses TRBV28 with TRBJ2-3; TRBD2 aligns across 8 bases. CDR1 MDHEN and CDR2 SYDVKM come from the germline V gene. V trimming: 3 bases; J trimming: 2 bases; junction bases outside the gene matches: 7. The CDR3 covers 16 residues. The CDR3 bases are TGTGCCAGCAGTTTCATCGCGGGAGGCTCCACAGATACGCAGTATTTT. The encoded protein is CASSFIAGGSTDTQYF.

The sample holds many counts of this clonotype. The V call is TRBV7-6, the J call TRBJ1-5; D ambiguous. V was cut by 1 base and J by 9 bases, with 31 bases left in between. Germline V gives CDR1 SGHVS, CDR2 FNYEAQ. The CDR3 is 20 residues long. CDR3 sequence: CASSLGSALDGTLASGPQHF. The CDR3 DNA follows: TGTGCCAGCAGCTTAGGTTCGGCGCTTGACGGTACGCTAGCAAGTGGGCCCCAGCATTTT.

This clonotype has a count of ten or more. The chain uses TRBV5-1 and TRBJ2-5; either TRBD1 or TRBD2 may fit D (5 bases each). Germline CDR1 SGHRS, CDR2 YFSETQ. With 4 bases removed from V and 4 bases from J, the gap between germline ends came to 17 bases. The CDR3 is 15 residues long. The CDR3 sequence: CASSPGTLRGETQYF. The CDR3 nucleotides read TGCGCCAGCAGCCCAGGGACGCTACGTGGAGAGACCCAGTACTTC.

Ten or more counts support this clonotype. The chain carries TRBV5-1 and TRBJ2-7; TRBD2 matches at 10 bases. Looked up from germline, CDR1 is SGHRS and CDR2 is YFSETQ. V trimming: 4 bases; J trimming: 4 bases; junction bases outside the gene matches: 8. There are 15 residues in the CDR3. CDR3 amino acids: CASSDRASGRYEQYF. The CDR3 DNA sequence: TGCGCCAGCAGCGACAGGGCTAGCGGGAGATACGAGCAGTACTTC.

This clonotype was seen repeatedly, ten times or more. The chain links TRBV20-1 to TRBJ2-7; 10 nucleotides line up with TRBD2. The V segment lost 6 bases and the J segment 2 bases; nucleotides outside the gene matches: 10. Per germline, CDR1 DFQATT and CDR2 SNEGSKA (reference sequence). This CDR3 comprises 15 residues. CDR3: CSAEGRLAGPYEQYF. CDR3 sequence (DNA): TGCAGTGCGGAGGGAAGACTAGCGGGCCCCTACGAGCAGTACTTC.

The table lists this clonotype with many counts. This chain connects TRBV7-9 to TRBJ2-1; 8 positions agree with TRBD1. CDR1 is SEHNR and CDR2 is FQNEAQ in the germline V gene (reference sequence). The V gene end was trimmed by 5 bases and the J gene end by 15 bases; junction bases not matched to a gene: 9. CDR3 length: 12 amino acids. CDR3 nucleotides: TGTGCCAGCAGCCCCGGACAGGGCGTAGGGTTCTTC. Protein product: CASSPGQGVGFF. Full variable domain (missing parts from reference TRBV7-9 and TRBJ2-1): DTGVSQNPRHKITKRGQNVTFRCDPISEHNRLYWYRQTLGQGPEFLTYFQNEAQLEKSRLLSDRFSAERPKGSFSTLEIQRTEQGDSAMYLCASSPGQGVGFFGPGTRLTVL.

At least ten counts were recorded for this clonotype. J is TRBJ2-3 and V is TRBV11-2, with 9 positions matching TRBD2. Germline V lookup: CDR1 SGHAT, CDR2 FQNNGV. The V segment lost 6 bases and the J segment 6 bases; nucleotides outside the gene matches: 7. The CDR3 length is 14 residues. Here the CDR3 DNA reads TGTGCCAGCAGACCGGGACTAGCATCCGATACGCAGTATTTT. Translated: CASRPGLASDTQYF.

By proportion, this clonotype is medium-sized. The chain joins TRBV20-1 to TRBJ2-5; 9 nucleotides agree with TRBD2. Germline V CDR1 and CDR2: DFQATT, SNEGSKA (reference sequence). The CDR3 has 13 residues. The V segment lost 5 bases and the J segment 4 bases; nucleotides outside the gene matches: 5. Written as DNA, the CDR3 is TGCAGTGCTCCGGGACTAGCCCCAGAGACCCAGTACTTC. Residues: CSAPGLAPETQYF.